Presented here are 4 T cell receptor beta chains from one specimen sequenced in a study of blood T cells in healthy people across ages. Alongside a J-beta primer mix, a sample-barcoded 5' primer served in a second PCR lasting roughly 7 to 12 cycles. One entry per CDR3 protein results from TCRdb running MiXCR on the 5' RACE reads. The sample lists approximately 820,000 distinct CDR3 sequences, 44% seen once, with roughly 19% in the top ten. The sequenced sample consisted of blood. The receptor source for this set is a man between 60 and 75 years old in good health.

On this clonotype itself: This may be a read error: a much more frequent sequence differs by one nucleotide. J is TRBJ1-2 and V is TRBV11-3; possibly TRBD1 for D (5 bases). CDR1 and CDR2 from the germline V gene are SGHNT and YENEEA. This CDR3 spans 16 amino acids. Between the trimmed V and J ends, which lost 4 bases and 1 base, there was a span of 16 bases. The CDR3 sequence is CASSSHRDAHNYGYTF. The CDR3 DNA follows: TGTGCCAGCAGCTCCCACCGGGACGCCCATAACTATGGCTACACCTTC.

This clonotype appeared a few times. CDR3 DNA: TGTGCCAGCAGTGTGACTAGATCATCTCCTCAGTGGCAGTTCTTC. This translates into CASSVTRSSPQWQFF. This chain connects TRBV25-1 to TRBJ2-1; a possible D gene is TRBD2 (6 bases). Germline V gene lookup returns CDR1 MGHDK and CDR2 SYGVNS. The CDR3 length is 15 residues. V lost 4 bases and J lost 12, with 22 bases in between.

This clonotype was found a few times. The chain combines TRBV27 with TRBJ2-7; 8 nucleotides agree with TRBD1. Germline assignment: CDR1 MNHEY and CDR2 SMNVEV (reference sequence). The V gene end was trimmed by 7 bases and the J gene end by 5 bases; junction bases not matched to a gene: 16. This CDR3 is 16 amino acids long. The CDR3 sequence is CASNLSGVRGLNEQYF. CDR3 in DNA: TGTGCCAGCAACCTTTCAGGGGTCAGGGGGCTCAACGAGCAGTACTTC.

Of note for this clonotype: Its ends do not fully match the called genes, so a read error is possible. This chain uses TRBV6-6 with TRBJ2-3; 9 bases are shared with TRBD1. This CDR3 is built from 17 residues. CDR1 and CDR2 (germline): MNHNY, SVGAGI (reference sequence). DNA for the CDR3: TGTGCCAGCAGTGACTCACTCGGGACAGGGTCGTCCGATACGCAGTATTTT. This sequence encodes CASSDSLGTGSSDTQYF.